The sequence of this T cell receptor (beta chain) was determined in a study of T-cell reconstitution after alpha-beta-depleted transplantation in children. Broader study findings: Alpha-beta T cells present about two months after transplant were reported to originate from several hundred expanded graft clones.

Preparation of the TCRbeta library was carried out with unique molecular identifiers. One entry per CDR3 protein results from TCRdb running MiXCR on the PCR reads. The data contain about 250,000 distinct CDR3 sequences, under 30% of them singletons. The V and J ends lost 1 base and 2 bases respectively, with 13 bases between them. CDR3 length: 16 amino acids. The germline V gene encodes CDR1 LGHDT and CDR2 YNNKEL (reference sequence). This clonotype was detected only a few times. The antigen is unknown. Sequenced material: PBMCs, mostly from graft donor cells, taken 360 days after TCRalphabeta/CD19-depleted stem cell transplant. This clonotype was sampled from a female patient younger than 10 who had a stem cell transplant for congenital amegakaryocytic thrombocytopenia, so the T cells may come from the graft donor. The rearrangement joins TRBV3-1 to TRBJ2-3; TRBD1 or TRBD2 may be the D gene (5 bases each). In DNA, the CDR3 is TGTGCCAGCAGCCAAGTCCCGGGGCCGTACACAGATACGCAGTATTTT. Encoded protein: CASSQVPGPYTDTQYF.